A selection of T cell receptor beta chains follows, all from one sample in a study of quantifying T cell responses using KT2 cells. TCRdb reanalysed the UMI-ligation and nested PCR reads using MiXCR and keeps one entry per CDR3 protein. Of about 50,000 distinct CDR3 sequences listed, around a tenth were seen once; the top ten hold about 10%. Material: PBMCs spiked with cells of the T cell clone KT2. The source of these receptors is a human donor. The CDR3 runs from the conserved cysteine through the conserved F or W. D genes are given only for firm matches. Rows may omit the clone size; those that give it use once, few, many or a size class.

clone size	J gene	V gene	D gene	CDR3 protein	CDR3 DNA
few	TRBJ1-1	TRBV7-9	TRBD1	CASSRTGEEAEAFF	TGTGCCAGCAGCCGGACAGGGGAGGAGGCTGAAGCTTTCTTT
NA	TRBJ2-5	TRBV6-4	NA	CASSGESGRFETQYF	TGTGCCAGCAGTGGGGAGTCGGGGAGGTTCGAGACCCAGTACTTC
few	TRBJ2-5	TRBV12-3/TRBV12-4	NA	CASSLAGGPGETQYF	TGTGCCAGCAGTTTAGCGGGGGGGCCCGGGGAGACCCAGTACTTC
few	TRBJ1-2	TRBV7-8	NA	CASSSPGAGYTF	TGTGCCAGCAGCTCTCCGGGGGCTGGCTACACCTTC
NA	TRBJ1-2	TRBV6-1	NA	CASSEGRAVHYGYNF	TGTGCCAGCAGTGAAGGCAGGGCCGTACACTATGGCTACAACTTC
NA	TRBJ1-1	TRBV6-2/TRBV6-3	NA	CASSPPPRDGTEAFF	TGTGCCAGCAGCCCGCCCCCTCGGGACGGCACTGAAGCTTTCTTT
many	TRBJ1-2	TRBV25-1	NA	CASNGVYGYTF	TGTGCCAGCAACGGAGTCTATGGCTACACCTTC
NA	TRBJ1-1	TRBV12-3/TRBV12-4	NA	CASSLGGIVAFF	TGTGCCAGCAGTTTAGGGGGGATTGTAGCTTTCTTT
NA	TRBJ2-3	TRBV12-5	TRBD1	CASGLAGQGDTQYF	TGTGCTAGTGGTTTGGCGGGACAGGGAGATACGCAGTATTTT
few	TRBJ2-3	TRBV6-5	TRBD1	CASSSTGGRMDTQYF	TGTGCCAGCAGCTCCACAGGGGGCCGTATGGATACGCAGTATTTT
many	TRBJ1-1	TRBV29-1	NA	CSGGGGVSGTEAFF	TGCAGCGGGGGAGGAGGCGTTTCGGGCACTGAAGCTTTCTTT
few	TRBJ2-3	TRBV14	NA	CASIGLGRTQYF	TGTGCCAGCATAGGTCTGGGGCGGACGCAGTATTTT
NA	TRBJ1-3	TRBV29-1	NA	CSVGLSEGNTIYF	TGCAGCGTGGGACTCTCGGAAGGAAACACCATATATTTT
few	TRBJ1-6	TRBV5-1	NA	CASSLQSSYNSPLHF	TGCGCCAGCAGCTTGCAGAGCTCCTATAATTCACCCCTCCACTTT
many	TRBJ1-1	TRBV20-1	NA	CSARDRKNTEAFF	TGCAGTGCTAGAGATAGGAAGAACACTGAAGCTTTCTTT
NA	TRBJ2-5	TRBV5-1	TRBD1	CASSLPGTGQETQYF	TGCGCCAGCAGCTTACCGGGGACAGGGCAAGAGACCCAGTACTTC
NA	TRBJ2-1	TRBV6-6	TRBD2	CASTFTGTSGEQFF	TGTGCCAGCACCTTTACCGGGACTAGTGGTGAGCAGTTCTTC
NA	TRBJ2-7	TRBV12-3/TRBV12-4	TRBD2	CASSPSSPGGPGREQYF	TGTGCCAGCAGCCCCTCCTCTCCGGGAGGGCCCGGCCGCGAGCAGTACTTC
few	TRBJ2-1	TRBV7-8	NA	CASIPRRGAGEQFF	TGTGCCAGCATCCCCCGTCGGGGGGCGGGTGAGCAGTTCTTC
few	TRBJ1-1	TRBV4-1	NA	CASSQVPGTEAFF	TGCGCCAGCAGCCAAGTTCCGGGCACTGAAGCTTTCTTT
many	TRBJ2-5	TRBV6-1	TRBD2	CASSEVSGGQETQYF	TGTGCCAGCAGTGAAGTAAGCGGGGGGCAAGAGACCCAGTACTTC
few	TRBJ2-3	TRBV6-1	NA	CASYQAGRTDTQYF	TGTGCCAGCTATCAAGCGGGCCGCACAGATACGCAGTATTTT
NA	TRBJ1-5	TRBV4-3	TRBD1	CASSQGTGTQPQHF	TGCGCCAGCAGCCAGGGGACAGGGACGCAGCCCCAGCATTTT
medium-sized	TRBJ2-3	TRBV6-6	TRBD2	CASSYTVAGSTDTQYF	TGTGCCAGCAGTTACACAGTAGCGGGTTCTACAGATACGCAGTATTTT
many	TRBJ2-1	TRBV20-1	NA	CSARAHNTLFSYNEQFF	TGCAGTGCTAGAGCCCATAACACCCTTTTCTCCTACAATGAGCAGTTCTTC
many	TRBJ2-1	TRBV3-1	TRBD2	CASSPPGLAGDGEQFF	TGTGCCAGCAGCCCCCCTGGACTAGCGGGAGACGGTGAGCAGTTCTTC
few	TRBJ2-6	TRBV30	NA	CAWSVPGRGANVLTF	TGTGCCTGGAGTGTACCTGGGCGGGGGGCCAACGTCCTGACTTTC
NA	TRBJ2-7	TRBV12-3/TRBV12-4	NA	CASSLDVSGPYF	TGTGCCAGCAGTTTAGATGTTTCAGGGCCCTACTTC
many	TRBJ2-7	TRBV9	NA	CASSLYGEGYEQYF	TGTGCCAGCAGCCTTTACGGCGAGGGCTACGAGCAGTACTTC
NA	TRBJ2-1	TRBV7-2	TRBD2	CASSAGLAGYNEQFF	TGTGCCAGTAGCGCGGGACTAGCGGGATACAATGAGCAGTTCTTC
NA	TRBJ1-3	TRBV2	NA	CASSEGLVNSGNTIYF	TGTGCCAGCAGTGAAGGTCTGGTAAACTCTGGAAACACCATATATTTT
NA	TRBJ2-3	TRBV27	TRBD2	CASSSSGSLADTQYF	TGTGCCAGCAGCTCTAGCGGGAGTCTAGCAGATACGCAGTATTTT
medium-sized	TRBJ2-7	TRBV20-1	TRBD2	CSAPRGLDSYEQYF	TGCAGTGCTCCACGGGGACTAGATTCCTACGAGCAGTACTTC
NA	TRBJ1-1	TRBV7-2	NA	CASSSDRLNTEAFF	TGTGCCAGCAGCTCAGACAGACTGAACACTGAAGCTTTCTTT
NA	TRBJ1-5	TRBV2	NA	CASLGGDNQPQHF	TGTGCCAGCCTTGGAGGGGACAATCAGCCCCAGCATTTT
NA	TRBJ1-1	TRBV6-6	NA	CASSRGQNTEAFF	TGTGCCAGCAGCCGTGGACAGAACACTGAAGCTTTCTTT
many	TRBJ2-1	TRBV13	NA	CASSYRDTYHNEQFF	TGTGCCAGCAGCTACCGGGACACCTATCACAATGAGCAGTTCTTC
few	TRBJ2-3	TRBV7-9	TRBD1	CASSRDRYTDTQYF	TGTGCCAGCAGCCGGGACAGGTACACAGATACGCAGTATTTT
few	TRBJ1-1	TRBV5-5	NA	CASSLWAGNTEAFF	TGTGCCAGCAGCTTGTGGGCAGGGAACACTGAAGCTTTCTTT
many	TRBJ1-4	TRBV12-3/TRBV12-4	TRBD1	CASSSQGDGEKLFF	TGTGCCAGCAGTTCTCAGGGGGACGGGGAAAAACTGTTTTTT
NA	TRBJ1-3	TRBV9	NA	CARSVGRSGNTIYF	TGTGCCAGAAGCGTAGGTCGCTCTGGAAACACCATATATTTT
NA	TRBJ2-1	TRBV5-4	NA	CASSFGSYNEQFF	TGTGCCAGCAGCTTTGGCTCCTACAATGAGCAGTTCTTC